This T cell receptor beta chain was sequenced in a study of memory CD4+ T cells and cytomegalovirus serostatus. For the study at large: Donors were healthy Belgian adults, about ten CMV seropositive and 24 seronegative. General study findings and limits: About 40% of the roughly 160 known CMV-associated TCRbeta sequences appeared in CD4+ memory.

Original handling: After removing out-of-frame reads, 2,204,828 distinct TCRbeta sequences remained. The method was immunoSEQ multiplex PCR; TCRdb's version includes in-frame clones alone and lacks a portion of them. The D gene and trimming were derived from the DNA, and the V and J assignments and clone size from that table. The sample shows about 27,000 clones, approximately 80% of them seen only once. About this clone itself: Its specificity is unknown.

Trimming took off 0 bases at V and 0 bases at J, with 11 bases between the two ends. The CDR3 has 16 amino acids. Germline CDR1 PRHDT, CDR2 FYEKMQ (reference sequence). Single viable CD3+CD4+CD8-CD45RO+ cells were sorted as the memory CD4+ T cells. Sequencing was carried out using memory CD4+ T cells from blood. The sequence was collected from an adult in good health and CMV-seronegative. The chain combines TRBV13 with TRBJ1-2, with D hard to call. The CDR3: CASSLGPDATNYGYTF. CDR3 in DNA: TGTGCCAGCAGCTTAGGGCCGGACGCGACTAACTATGGCTACACCTTC.